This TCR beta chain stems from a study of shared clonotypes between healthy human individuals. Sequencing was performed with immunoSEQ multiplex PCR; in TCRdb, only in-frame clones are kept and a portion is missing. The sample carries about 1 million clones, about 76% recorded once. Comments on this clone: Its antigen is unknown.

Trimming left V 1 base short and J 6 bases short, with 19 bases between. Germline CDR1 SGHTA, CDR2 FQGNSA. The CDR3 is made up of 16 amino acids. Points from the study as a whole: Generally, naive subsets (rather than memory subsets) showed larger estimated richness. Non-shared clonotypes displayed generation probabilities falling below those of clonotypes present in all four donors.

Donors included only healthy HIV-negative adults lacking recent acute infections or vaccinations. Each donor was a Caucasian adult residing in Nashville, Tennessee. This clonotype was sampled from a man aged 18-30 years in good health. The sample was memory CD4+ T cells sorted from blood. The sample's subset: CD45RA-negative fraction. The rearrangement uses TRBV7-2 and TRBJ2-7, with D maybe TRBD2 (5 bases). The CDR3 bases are TGTGCCAGCAGCTTAGGGAGTGGGAGTGGGCTGGCCGAGCAGTACTTC. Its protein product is CASSLGSGSGLAEQYF.